Following are 20 T cell receptor beta chains from one sample sequenced in a study of blood T cell repertoires in COVID-19 (dated by TCRdb to 2018 to 2021). The library was generated by the immunoSEQ multiplex PCR assay. TCRdb retrieved this table from immuneACCESS and kept in-frame rearrangements only. Not all clones are present; in checked studies, unresolved V genes account for under half, and no reason is known for the remainder. The sample table shows 75,000 to 95,000 clones, and around four fifths are seen once. The biggest ten clones account for 3.4% of the sample. The source material was peripheral blood. The source of these receptors is a man aged 45-60 years with acute or convalescent COVID-19.

This clone was found a few times. V usage is TRBV5-4 and J usage is TRBJ2-7; the match to TRBD2 covers 13 bases. Germline V gene lookup returns CDR1 SGHNT and CDR2 YYREEE (reference sequence). The CDR3 runs 16 residues. V lost 0 bases, J lost 2 bases, and 2 bases stayed unmatched. The CDR3 region is CASSLGTSGGAYEQYF. The CDR3 region has the DNA TGTGCCAGCAGCTTGGGGACTAGCGGGGGAGCCTACGAGCAGTACTTC. The variable domain in full, with the rest retrieved from reference TRBV5-4 and TRBJ2-7, is ETGVTQSPTHLIKTRGQQVTLRCSSQSGHNTVSWYQQALGQGPQFIFQYYREEENGRGNFPPRFSGLQFPNYSSELNVNALELDDSALYLCASSLGTSGGAYEQYFGPGTRLTVT.

The V gene is TRBV25-1, the J gene TRBJ1-1; possible D gene TRBD1, 6 bases. CDR1 and CDR2 from the germline V gene are MGHDK and SYGVNS. V lost 4 bases, J lost 0 bases, and 18 bases lay in between. The CDR3 runs 17 residues. The CDR3 loop reads CASSGKGEGVMNTEAFF. The CDR3 DNA sequence: TGTGCCAGCAGTGGAAAAGGGGAGGGGGTCATGAACACTGAAGCTTTCTTT.

For the CDR3, the DNA is TGTGCCAGCAGTGACTCGTACAGGCCAACTAACTATGGCTACACCTTC. Translating gives CASSDSYRPTNYGYTF. This chain uses TRBV6-4 with TRBJ1-2; weak D call: TRBD1 (5 bases). Trimming left V 0 bases short and J 0 bases short, with 11 bases between. There are 16 residues in the CDR3. Germline CDR1 reads MRHNA; CDR2 reads SNTAGT.

This sequence joins TRBV24-1 and TRBJ2-3, with 10 bases aligning to TRBD2. Germline assignment: CDR1 KGHDR and CDR2 SFDVKD. The ends lost 3 bases at V and 1 base at J; junction bases unmatched: 9. The CDR3 length is 18 residues. CDR3 nucleotide sequence: TGTGCCACCAGTGATGGCTTGGCTAGCGGGAGAGGCACAGATACGCAGTATTTT. It specifies CATSDGLASGRGTDTQYF.

V and J are TRBV3-1 (or the pseudogene TRBV3-2) and TRBJ1-2; 12 bases line up with TRBD1. The CDR3 contains 17 residues. V shed 4 bases, J shed 1 base, and the junction held 7 bases outside the gene matches. Germline V gene lookup returns CDR1 LGHDT and CDR2 YNNKEL (reference sequence). CDR3 in DNA: TGTGCCAGCAGCCGCGGAGGGACAGGGGGCGGTAACTATGGCTACACCTTC. It specifies CASSRGGTGGGNYGYTF.

This clone appeared once. The rearrangement links TRBV30 to TRBJ1-1, with 11 bases that match TRBD1. Losses at the gene ends were 3 bases for V and 10 bases for J; bases not matched to a gene: 7. The CDR3 consists of 13 residues. The germline V gene encodes CDR1 GTSNPN and CDR2 SVGIG (reference sequence). The CDR3 sequence is CAWRTGQGVGAFF. CDR3 nucleotides: TGTGCCTGGAGAACGGGACAGGGGGTTGGAGCTTTCTTT.

The chain employs TRBV4-2 and TRBJ1-4, with D perhaps matching TRBD1 (5 bases). V was trimmed by 3 bases and J by 6 bases, leaving 11 bases between them. Looked up from germline, CDR1 is LGHNA and CDR2 is YNFKEQ. CDR3 length equals 14 residues. The CDR3 DNA reads TGTGCCAGCAGCCACAGGGAAGGGGATGAAAAACTGTTTTTT. This codes for CASSHREGDEKLFF.

This rearrangement joins TRBV10-3 to TRBJ1-3; no reliable D call. Germline CDR1 is ENHRY and CDR2 is SYGVKD. This CDR3 contains 13 residues. The V end was cut by 5 bases, the J end by 7 bases, with 12 bases between. CDR3 DNA: TGTGCCATCAGTTCAGAAGGGAGTAACACCATATATTTT. Protein product: CAISSEGSNTIYF.

V is TRBV5-4 and J is TRBJ2-3; D is perhaps TRBD1 (5 bases). The germline gives CDR1 SGHNT, CDR2 YYREEE (reference sequence). There are 14 residues in the CDR3. Trimming stripped 4 bases from V and 1 base from J, with 10 bases between. CDR3 amino acids: CASSATDRTDTQYF. The CDR3 coding sequence is TGTGCCAGCAGCGCGACAGATCGCACAGATACGCAGTATTTT.

The chain carries TRBV6-1 and TRBJ2-3, with TRBD1 matching 7 bases. The CDR3 has 13 amino acids. V dropped 3 bases and J dropped 5; count of bases not matched to a gene: 2. Germline lookup yields CDR1 MNHNS and CDR2 SASEGT. The CDR3 DNA sequence: TGTGCCAGCAGTGATGGGACAGTAGATACGCAGTATTTT. Translation: CASSDGTVDTQYF.

The chain is built from TRBV30 and TRBJ2-7, with TRBD1 identical over 7 bases. Germline loops: CDR1 GTSNPN, CDR2 SVGIG (reference sequence). The CDR3 is 13 amino acids. The ends lost 3 bases at V and 4 bases at J; junction bases unmatched: 6. The CDR3 DNA reads as TGTGCCTGGAGAAGACAGGGTTCTTACGAGCAGTACTTC. It yields the protein CAWRRQGSYEQYF.

The CDR3 protein is CASSYWTEGSPLHF. The CDR3, as DNA: TGTGCCAGCAGTTACTGGACAGAGGGTTCACCCCTCCACTTT. The chain combines TRBV6-5 with TRBJ1-6; possible D gene TRBD1, 6 bases. The CDR3 runs 14 residues. The V end lost 1 base, the J end lost 9 bases, and 10 bases lay between the germline ends. Germline V gene lookup returns CDR1 MNHEY and CDR2 SVGAGI.

The chain uses TRBV11-2 and TRBJ2-1, with 7 bases matching TRBD1. The CDR3 consists of 14 residues. Looked up from germline, CDR1 is SGHAT and CDR2 is FQNNGV. Unmatched junction bases numbered 7, after V lost 4 bases and J lost 7 bases. CDR3 sequence (DNA): TGTGCCAGCAGCTCCCAACAGGGGAAGAATGAGCAGTTCTTC. Its protein product is CASSSQQGKNEQFF.

The chain is built from TRBV6-1 and TRBJ1-1; D call uncertain. Per the germline V gene, CDR1 is MNHNS and CDR2 is SASEGT. This CDR3 is 16 amino acids long. V was clipped by 4 bases and J by 4 bases, with 19 bases between them. DNA for the CDR3: TGTGCCAGCAGTGCCTCGGATTCTCTTGGAGGCACTGAAGCTTTCTTT. Protein product: CASSASDSLGGTEAFF.

The chain combines TRBV9 with TRBJ2-5; TRBD1 matches at 10 bases. Per germline, CDR1 SGDLS and CDR2 YYNGEE. V shed 4 bases, J shed 6 bases, and the junction held 6 bases outside the gene matches. The CDR3 extends over 14 amino acids. The DNA for the CDR3 is TGTGCCAGCAGCAAGGACAGGGGGGGAAAGACCCAGTACTTC. Protein: CASSKDRGGKTQYF.

The rearrangement uses TRBV12-3 or TRBV12-4 and TRBJ1-2; D gene ambiguous. This CDR3 spans 13 amino acids. The V gene lost 8 bases and the J gene lost 2 bases, with 12 bases spanning the gap. This CDR3 reads CASGTEENYGYTF. In DNA form, the CDR3 reads TGTGCCAGCGGTACGGAGGAGAACTATGGCTACACCTTC.

The V gene is TRBV6-5, the J gene TRBJ2-7; no reliable D call. Germline V lookup: CDR1 MNHEY, CDR2 SVGAGI. The CDR3 covers 13 residues. V gave up 5 bases and J gave up 0 bases, with 8 bases separating them. The CDR3 is CASSPAFSYEQYF. The CDR3 DNA reads as TGTGCCAGCAGTCCAGCGTTCTCCTACGAGCAGTACTTC.

The chain recombines TRBV14 with TRBJ2-7; D remains ambiguous. Trimming took 4 bases from V and 1 from J, leaving 11 bases between them. Germline CDR1 is SGHDN and CDR2 is FVKESK. The length of the CDR3 is 14 residues. The CDR3 reads CASSPLENSYEQYF. Here the CDR3 DNA reads TGTGCCAGCAGCCCCCTCGAGAATTCCTACGAGCAGTACTTC.

This chain links TRBV6-6 with TRBJ1-5, with a tentative D call TRBD1 (5 bases). The germline V and J ends were trimmed by 3 bases and 3 bases, with 12 bases remaining between them. CDR3 length equals 15 residues. Germline-derived CDR1 and CDR2 are MNHNY and SVGAGI (reference sequence). The CDR3 region is CASSYFQGPNQPQHF. For the CDR3, the DNA is TGTGCCAGCAGTTATTTCCAGGGTCCCAATCAGCCCCAGCATTTT.

The chain carries TRBV6-5 and TRBJ1-6; D is unresolved. Trimming stripped 0 bases from V and 8 bases from J, with 11 bases between. The CDR3 spans 15 residues. Germline CDR1 reads MNHEY; CDR2 reads SVGAGI. The DNA of the CDR3 is TGTGCCAGCAGTTACTCGGTTGGGAGCGATTCACCCCTCCACTTT. Protein sequence: CASSYSVGSDSPLHF.